What follows are 24 T cell receptor beta chains derived from one specimen sequenced in a study of the immune and genomic landscape of osteosarcoma. Osteosarcoma specimens were post-treatment primary, local recurrence and metastasis tumors from poor-prognosis patients. Profiling relied on immunoSEQ multiplex PCR, and the TCRdb table lists in-frame clones only, not all of them. In the table there are 4,000 to 6,000 clones, 77% of which are singletons. Source material: osteosarcoma tumor tissue from the lung. Source of these receptors: a human donor with osteosarcoma.

The rearrangement uses TRBV29-1 and TRBJ2-3, with a possible D match to TRBD2 (5 bases). V was clipped by 4 bases and J by 0 bases, with 5 bases between them. Looked up from germline, CDR1 is SQVTM and CDR2 is ANQGSEA. The CDR3 has 12 residues. The CDR3 is CSVGGSTDTQYF. CDR3 sequence (DNA): TGCAGCGTTGGCGGGAGCACAGATACGCAGTATTTT.

The table lists this clone with a count of one. V gene TRBV6-1 combines with J gene TRBJ1-5; maybe TRBD1 (5 bases). The germline V gene has CDR1 MNHNS and CDR2 SASEGT. The CDR3 runs 14 residues. Trimming shortened V by 2 bases and J by 7 bases, and 12 bases separated the two germline ends. The CDR3 sequence: CASSENQGLQPQHF. CDR3 sequence (DNA): TGTGCCAGCAGTGAAAATCAGGGTTTACAGCCCCAGCATTTT.

V usage is TRBV19 and J usage is TRBJ1-1; 9 bases align to TRBD1. The germline gives CDR1 LNHDA, CDR2 SQIVND (reference sequence). CDR3 length equals 17 residues. Trimming at V came to 8 bases and at J to 7 bases, leaving 20 bases not matched to a gene. CDR3 coding DNA: TGTGCCAGTCACATCGGGTACAGGGGGCGCAGGGGGATTGAAGCTTTCTTT. Residues: CASHIGYRGRRGIEAFF.

V is TRBV6-6 and J is TRBJ2-7, with 8 bases fitting TRBD2. Germline CDR1 MNHNY, CDR2 SVGAGI (reference sequence). The trim removed 8 bases at V and 0 bases at J, leaving 3 bases unmatched. This CDR3 has 13 amino acids. Here the CDR3 reads CASGSGVSYEQYF. DNA for the CDR3: TGTGCCAGCGGTAGCGGGGTCTCCTACGAGCAGTACTTC.

The chain carries TRBV5-1 and TRBJ2-3; either TRBD1 or TRBD2 may fit D (5 bases each). V was trimmed by 3 bases and J by 1 base, leaving 15 bases between them. The CDR3 totals 16 residues. Germline CDR1 and CDR2: SGHRS and YFSETQ. CDR3 protein: CASSWGESGGTDTQYF. The CDR3 DNA reads TGCGCCAGCAGCTGGGGCGAAAGCGGAGGCACAGATACGCAGTATTTT.

V and J are TRBV9 and TRBJ2-3; no clear D gene. The V end was cut by 0 bases, the J end by 5 bases, with 13 bases between. The germline V gene has CDR1 SGDLS and CDR2 YYNGEE. The CDR3 runs to 15 residues. CDR3 in amino acids: CASSVEGGFGDTQYF. CDR3 DNA sequence: TGTGCCAGCAGCGTAGAAGGCGGCTTCGGAGATACGCAGTATTTT.

Concerning this clone: Compared with germline, one end of the junction differs, possibly owing to a read error. This chain links TRBV7-7 with TRBJ1-1; 7 bases are shared with TRBD1. This CDR3 region has 14 residues. Germline V gene sequence: CDR1 SSHAT, CDR2 FNYEAQ (reference sequence). The CDR3 spells CASSCAGGNTEAFF. The DNA for the CDR3 is TGTGCTAGCAGCTGCGCAGGGGGGAACACTGAAGCTTTCTTT. The full variable domain, with the rest looked up from reference TRBV7-7 and TRBJ1-1, is GAGVSQSPRYKVTKRGQDVTLRCDPISSHATLYWYQQALGQGPEFLTYFNYEAQPDKSGLPSDRFSAERPEGSISTLTIQRTEQRDSAMYRCASSCAGGNTEAFFGQGTRLTVV.

The chain couples TRBV6-4 to TRBJ2-5, with 11 bases that match TRBD2. Looked up from germline, CDR1 is MRHNA and CDR2 is SNTAGT. The CDR3 sequence is 15 residues long. V lost 3 bases to trimming and J lost 4 bases; unmatched junction nucleotides: 4. CDR3 amino acids: CASSELAGAVETQYF. Here the CDR3 DNA reads TGTGCCAGCAGTGAACTAGCGGGAGCAGTAGAGACCCAGTACTTC.

The V and J genes are TRBV2 and TRBJ1-2, with unresolved D. The CDR3 runs to 13 residues. Germline V gene sequence: CDR1 SNHLY, CDR2 FYNNEI. The germline V and J ends were trimmed by 6 bases and 4 bases, with 12 bases remaining between them. This chain's CDR3 is CASRNTVGYGYTF. The CDR3 bases are TGTGCCAGCAGAAACACAGTTGGCTATGGCTACACCTTC.

Note on this clone: Other DNA sequences from this sample encode an identical CDR3 as well. The CDR3 DNA reads as TGTGCCAGCAGTTTGTCTCGACGAGATACGCAGTATTTT. Translation: CASSLSRRDTQYF. This chain connects TRBV27 to TRBJ2-3, with D hard to call. CDR3 length: 13 amino acids. Trimming took off 3 bases at V and 5 bases at J, with 9 bases between the two ends. The germline gives CDR1 MNHEY, CDR2 SMNVEV (reference sequence).

The chain has TRBV10-2 and TRBJ1-3; the match to TRBD1 covers 9 bases. The length of the CDR3 is 13 residues. V was clipped by 10 bases and J by 4 bases; unmatched bases: 5. Germline V gives CDR1 WSHSY, CDR2 SAAADI. The CDR3 DNA is TGCGCCACCTCAGGACAGGGGGGAAACACCATATATTTT. Protein sequence: CATSGQGGNTIYF.

This sequence joins TRBV19 and TRBJ1-6; 8 bases agree with TRBD1. Trimming took 5 bases from V and 10 from J; bases not matched to a gene: 4. Per germline, CDR1 LNHDA and CDR2 SQIVND (reference sequence). The CDR3 is made up of 13 amino acids. This chain's CDR3 is CASSAGQGSPLHF. CDR3 nucleotides: TGTGCCAGTAGTGCCGGACAGGGATCACCCCTCCACTTT.

This clone appeared a single time. The rearrangement uses TRBV5-1 and TRBJ2-5; D is perhaps TRBD2 (6 bases). Trimming shortened V by 1 base and J by 4 bases, and 14 bases separated the two germline ends. CDR1 is SGHRS, CDR2 YFSETQ, per germline. The length of the CDR3 is 15 residues. CDR3 region: CASSLNTGVGETQYF. The CDR3 nucleotides are TGCGCCAGCAGCTTGAACACGGGAGTAGGAGAGACCCAGTACTTC.

The chain has TRBV18 and TRBJ1-6, with D possibly being TRBD1 (5 bases). The CDR3 totals 15 residues. Germline lookup yields CDR1 KGHSH and CDR2 LQKENI. The V gene lost 2 bases and the J gene lost 8 bases, with 13 bases spanning the gap. DNA of the CDR3: TGTGCCAGCTCACCAGGGGCCGCGAATGATTCACCCCTCCACTTT. It is translated as CASSPGAANDSPLHF.

J is TRBJ1-5 and V is TRBV5-8, with a weak D call TRBD1 (5 bases). The CDR3 consists of 18 residues. The germline V gene has CDR1 SGHTS and CDR2 YDEGEE. Trimming took 2 bases from V and 6 from J, leaving 24 bases between them. The CDR3, as DNA: TGTGCCAGCAGCTTTCAGGACACGCAGATCTTTACCCTTCAGCCCCAGCATTTT. Translated: CASSFQDTQIFTLQPQHF. The variable domain in full, with the rest retrieved from reference TRBV5-8 and TRBJ1-5, is EAGVTQSPTHLIKTRGQQATLRCSPISGHTSVYWYQQALGLGLQFLLWYDEGEERNRGNFPPRFSGRQFPNYSSELNVNALELEDSALYLCASSFQDTQIFTLQPQHFGDGTRLSIL.

This chain links TRBV9 with TRBJ2-5, with a weak D call TRBD2 (7 bases). Germline V gene data show CDR1 as SGDLS and CDR2 as YYNGEE. Trimming removed 0 bases from V and 5 bases from J, with 17 bases in between. The CDR3 is 16 amino acids. CDR3 loop: CASSVATRGGAETQYF. CDR3 DNA: TGTGCCAGCAGCGTAGCTACGAGGGGGGGGGCGGAGACCCAGTACTTC.

The chain joins TRBV29-1 to TRBJ2-4; 7 nucleotides line up with TRBD2. This CDR3 contains 14 residues. The V segment lost 2 bases and the J segment 7 bases; nucleotides outside the gene matches: 8. CDR1 and CDR2 from the germline V gene are SQVTM and ANQGSEA. The CDR3 loop is CSVEFAGEGNIQYF. The CDR3 nucleotides are TGCAGCGTTGAATTTGCGGGAGAGGGGAACATTCAGTACTTC.

The rearrangement joins TRBV7-2 to TRBJ2-2, with 7 nucleotides matching TRBD2. After removal of 3 bases from V and 4 bases from J, the junction contained 5 bases not matched to a gene. Germline V gives CDR1 SGHTA, CDR2 FQGNSA. CDR3 length: 15 residues. Written as DNA, the CDR3 is TGTGCCAGCAGCTTTGGCGGGAGTGTCACCGGGGAGCTGTTTTTT. As protein: CASSFGGSVTGELFF.

The chain combines TRBV6-6 with TRBJ1-1, with TRBD1 matching over 8 bases. CDR1 and CDR2 (germline): MNHNY, SVGAGI (reference sequence). The ends lost 1 base at V and 4 bases at J; junction bases unmatched: 5. The length of the CDR3 is 15 residues. CDR3: CASSYYQGAGTEAFF. As DNA, the CDR3 is TGTGCCAGCAGTTACTATCAGGGGGCTGGCACTGAAGCTTTCTTT.

The chain recombines TRBV10-2 with TRBJ1-5, with D perhaps TRBD1 (5 bases). The V gene lost 6 bases and the J gene lost 11 bases, with 17 bases spanning the gap. CDR3 length: 13 amino acids. Germline CDR1 reads WSHSY; CDR2 reads SAAADI. In DNA, the CDR3 is TGCGCCAGCAGCCCGGGACTACGGTTGGCCCAGCATTTT. This sequence encodes CASSPGLRLAQHF.

The chain carries TRBV21-1 and TRBJ2-3; whether TRBD1, the table's D call, matches the DNA was not checked. TRBV21-1 is marked as a pseudogene. The CDR3 extends over 20 amino acids. CDR3 sequence reads: CASSKVRTPTGEVGADTQYF. CDR3 nucleotides: TGTGCCAGCAGCAAAGTTCGGACCCCGACAGGGGAGGTCGGGGCAGATACGCAGTATTTT.

V and J are TRBV29-1 and TRBJ2-1; possibly TRBD1 for D (6 bases). The CDR3 totals 13 residues. CDR1 is SQVTM, CDR2 ANQGSEA, per germline. Trimming pared 4 bases from V and 1 base from J, leaving 8 bases between. The CDR3 nucleotides read TGCAGCGTTGGCAGGGGATCCTACAATGAGCAGTTCTTC. Translated, it gives CSVGRGSYNEQFF.

This rearrangement joins TRBV27 to TRBJ2-1; possibly TRBD2 for D (6 bases). V was trimmed by 5 bases and J by 3 bases, leaving 17 bases between them. The CDR3 covers 16 residues. In germline, CDR1 is MNHEY, CDR2 SMNVEV (reference sequence). The CDR3 DNA reads as TGTGCCAGCAGTGGGATTGCGGGGTCCTTCTACAATGAGCAGTTCTTC. Translated: CASSGIAGSFYNEQFF.

In this sample, this clone turned up once. The chain uses TRBV4-2 and TRBJ2-7; 11 bases line up with TRBD1. The germline V gene has CDR1 LGHNA and CDR2 YNFKEQ. V shed 0 bases and J 3 bases; nucleotides not matched to a gene: 4. This CDR3 has 16 amino acids. The CDR3 here is CASSQEGTGGFYEQYF. The CDR3 DNA is TGTGCCAGCAGCCAAGAGGGGACAGGGGGGTTCTACGAGCAGTACTTC.